Shown below are 16 T cell receptor beta chains from a single sample sequenced in a study of early T cells in non-severe SARS-CoV-2 infection. A single record per CDR3 protein comes from TCRdb applying MiXCR to the 5' RACE reads. The repertoire consists of 20,000 to 25,000 distinct CDR3 sequences, with approximately 5% occurring once and the leading ten covering around 6.3%. Source material: whole blood. The receptors were gathered from an adult who was a healthcare worker with PCR-confirmed SARS-CoV-2 infection or an uninfected control (not recorded which).

At least ten counts were recorded for this clonotype. V and J are TRBV2 and TRBJ1-1, with TRBD1 matching over 7 bases. Germline CDR1 reads SNHLY; CDR2 reads FYNNEI. The V and J ends lost 6 bases and 2 bases, in that order; junction bases with no gene match: 3. The CDR3 is 13 residues long. The CDR3 nucleotides read TGTGCCAGCAGGAGGGACAGTAACACTGAAGCTTTCTTT. Its translation: CASRRDSNTEAFF.

The J gene is TRBJ2-1, the V gene TRBV18; 7 positions agree with TRBD2. The V gene's germline CDR1 is KGHSH and CDR2 LQKENI. Trimming took 3 bases from V and 5 from J; bases not matched to a gene: 7. This CDR3 spans 15 amino acids. The DNA for the CDR3 is TGTGCCAGCTCACCGATAGCGGGCGGGAACAATGAGCAGTTCTTC. Amino acids: CASSPIAGGNNEQFF.

This clonotype was seen a few times. The V and J genes are TRBV20-1 and TRBJ1-1; tentatively, D is TRBD1 (6 bases). Germline V gene sequence: CDR1 DFQATT, CDR2 SNEGSKA (reference sequence). Trimming removed 5 bases at V and 1 base at J, with 14 bases between. CDR3 length: 14 amino acids. CDR3 amino acids: CSAESRGPNTEAFF. In nucleotides, the CDR3 is TGCAGTGCTGAGAGCAGGGGCCCGAACACTGAAGCTTTCTTT.

This clonotype was picked up many times. This chain joins TRBV2 and TRBJ1-2, with a possible D match to TRBD1 (6 bases). Looked up from germline, CDR1 is SNHLY and CDR2 is FYNNEI. This CDR3 contains 15 residues. V was pared by 7 bases and J by 3 bases, with 18 bases between. This chain's CDR3 is CASTQEVGGDYGYTF. CDR3 coding DNA: TGTGCCAGCACCCAAGAGGTGGGGGGCGACTATGGCTACACCTTC.

This clonotype has more than one count but fewer than ten. V usage is TRBV20-1 and J usage is TRBJ1-6, with D perhaps TRBD1 (5 bases). The CDR3 is 14 residues long. V lost 2 bases, J lost 6 bases, and 11 bases lay in between. Germline V gene data show CDR1 as DFQATT and CDR2 as SNEGSKA (reference sequence). CDR3 DNA sequence: TGCAGTGCTAGAACGGTCGGGGGTAATTCACCCCTCCACTTT. Protein product: CSARTVGGNSPLHF.

This clonotype has at least ten counts. The chain is built from TRBV7-8 and TRBJ1-6; TRBD1 matches 7 bases. The CDR3 loop spans 14 amino acids. With V trimmed by 6 bases and J by 10 bases, 9 bases remained unmatched. Germline-derived CDR1 and CDR2 are SGHVS and FQNEAQ. This chain's CDR3 is CASRPNRGSSPLHF. CDR3 in DNA: TGTGCCAGCAGGCCCAACAGGGGAAGCTCACCCCTCCACTTT.

There are many counts of this clonotype. CDR3 nucleotides: TGCGCCAGCAGCAGCACAGGGTCAGCTGGGGCCAACGTCCTGACTTTC. Its protein is CASSSTGSAGANVLTF. The chain employs TRBV5-1 and TRBJ2-6, with a weak D call TRBD1 (6 bases). The V and J ends lost 4 bases and 2 bases respectively, with 13 bases between them. CDR1 is SGHRS, CDR2 YFSETQ, per germline. This CDR3 comprises 16 residues.

This clonotype was counted many times. The J gene is TRBJ2-7, the V gene TRBV4-2; weak D call: TRBD2 (6 bases). V gave up 4 bases and J gave up 3 bases, with 13 bases separating them. The CDR3 sequence is 14 residues long. From germline, CDR1 is LGHNA and CDR2 YNFKEQ. Here the CDR3 reads CASSLRGERYEQYF. In DNA, the CDR3 is TGTGCCAGCAGCCTCCGCGGGGAGCGCTACGAGCAGTACTTC.

This clonotype was seen ten or more times. The V gene is TRBV3-1, the J gene TRBJ1-1, with unresolved D. The CDR3 is 13 residues long. The V gene's germline CDR1 is LGHDT and CDR2 YNNKEL (reference sequence). Deletions cut 4 bases from V and 1 base from J, with 7 bases between. CDR3 region: CASSLRGNTEAFF. The CDR3, as DNA: TGTGCCAGCAGCCTAAGAGGGAACACTGAAGCTTTCTTT.

The chain combines TRBV29-1 with TRBJ2-3; 7 bases are shared with TRBD1. Germline V gene lookup returns CDR1 SQVTM and CDR2 ANQGSEA. J gave up 0 bases and V 8 bases, and 8 bases lay outside the gene matches. The CDR3 has 14 amino acids. The CDR3, as DNA: TGCAGCAGCCGGGACAGAAGAAGCACAGATACGCAGTATTTT. It encodes CSSRDRRSTDTQYF.

This clonotype was observed at least ten times. This rearrangement joins TRBV7-3 to TRBJ2-4; possible D gene TRBD2, 6 bases. V was cut by 6 bases and J by 4 bases, with 10 bases left in between. The CDR3 is 13 residues long. Germline V gives CDR1 SGHTA, CDR2 FQGTGA. CDR3 bases: TGTGCCAGCAGTCCCGGGACTAAAAACATTCAGTACTTC. Protein sequence: CASSPGTKNIQYF.

This clonotype is categorized as medium-sized. V is TRBV12-3 or TRBV12-4 and J is TRBJ1-1; D call uncertain. The CDR3 runs 12 residues. Trimming removed 3 bases from V and 4 bases from J, with 6 bases in between. CDR3 amino acids: CASSFSGTEAFF. The CDR3 DNA follows: TGTGCCAGCAGTTTCTCCGGCACTGAAGCTTTCTTT.

This clonotype was detected many times. This chain joins TRBV29-1 and TRBJ2-7; weak D call: TRBD2 (6 bases). The CDR3 consists of 14 residues. Looked up from germline, CDR1 is SQVTM and CDR2 is ANQGSEA. The V gene lost 1 base and the J gene lost 5 bases, with 15 bases spanning the gap. The CDR3 nucleotides are TGCAGCGTTGAAGCTGGTAGGGGAGGCGACGAGCAGTACTTC. Protein sequence: CSVEAGRGGDEQYF.

This clonotype was picked up a small number of times. The genes are TRBV10-1 and TRBJ2-7; D is unclear. Germline loops: CDR1 WNHNN, CDR2 SYGVQD (reference sequence). The V end lost 6 bases, the J end lost 7 bases, and 13 bases lay between the germline ends. The CDR3 runs 12 residues. The CDR3 coding sequence is TGCGCCAGCAGATCCAAGGTTTGTGAGCAGTACTTC. Translating it yields CASRSKVCEQYF.

This clonotype was counted many times. The rearrangement uses TRBV4-1 and TRBJ2-5; D unclear. The CDR3 is 16 residues long. The germline V and J ends were trimmed by 4 bases and 3 bases, with 18 bases remaining between them. Germline-derived CDR1 and CDR2 are MGHRA and YSYEKL. CDR3 in amino acids: CASSRILSRVKETQYF. In DNA, the CDR3 is TGCGCCAGCAGCCGAATTCTTTCTAGGGTTAAAGAGACCCAGTACTTC.

CDR3 DNA: TGTGCCTGGAGTGTACCCCTCTGGCGTAGCTCCTACGAGCAGTACTTC. This encodes CAWSVPLWRSSYEQYF. The rearrangement uses TRBV30 and TRBJ2-7; D remains unclear. CDR3 length: 16 amino acids. CDR1 GTSNPN and CDR2 SVGIG come from the germline V gene (reference sequence). Trimming cost V 0 bases and J 0 bases, with 15 bases left between them.